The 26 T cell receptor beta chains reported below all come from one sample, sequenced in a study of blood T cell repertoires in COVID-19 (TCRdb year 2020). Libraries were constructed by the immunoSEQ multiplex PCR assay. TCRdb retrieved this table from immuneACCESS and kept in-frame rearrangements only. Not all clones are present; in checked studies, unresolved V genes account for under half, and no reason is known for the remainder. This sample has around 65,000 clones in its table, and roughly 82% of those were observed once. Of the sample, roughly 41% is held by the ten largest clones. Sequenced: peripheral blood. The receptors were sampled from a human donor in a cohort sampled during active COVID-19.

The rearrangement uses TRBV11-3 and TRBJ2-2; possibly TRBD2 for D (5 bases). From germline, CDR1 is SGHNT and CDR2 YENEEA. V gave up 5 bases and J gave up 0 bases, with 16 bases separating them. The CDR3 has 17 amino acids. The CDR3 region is CASSPGKVTANTGELFF. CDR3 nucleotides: TGTGCCAGCAGCCCCGGGAAGGTTACTGCGAACACCGGGGAGCTGTTTTTT.

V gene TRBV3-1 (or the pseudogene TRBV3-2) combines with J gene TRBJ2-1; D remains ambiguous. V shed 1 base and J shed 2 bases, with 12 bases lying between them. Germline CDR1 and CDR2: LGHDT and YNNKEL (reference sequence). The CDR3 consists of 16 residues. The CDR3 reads CASSQGLSLAYNEQFF. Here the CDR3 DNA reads TGTGCCAGCAGCCAAGGGCTTAGCCTTGCCTACAATGAGCAGTTCTTC.

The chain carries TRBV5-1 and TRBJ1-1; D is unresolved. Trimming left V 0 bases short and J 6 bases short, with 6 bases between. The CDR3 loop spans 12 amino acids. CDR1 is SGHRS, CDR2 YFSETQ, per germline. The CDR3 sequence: CASSLAGSEAFF. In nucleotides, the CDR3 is TGCGCCAGCAGCTTGGCGGGGTCTGAAGCTTTCTTT.

The CDR3: CASSLRGSGANVLTF. As DNA, the CDR3 is TGTGCCAGCAGCTTGCGGGGCTCTGGGGCCAACGTCCTGACTTTC. V usage is TRBV5-6 and J usage is TRBJ2-6, with D tentatively TRBD2 (5 bases). The CDR3 runs to 15 residues. Trimming removed 1 base at V and 0 bases at J, with 5 bases between. Per the germline V gene, CDR1 is SGHDT and CDR2 is YYEEEE.

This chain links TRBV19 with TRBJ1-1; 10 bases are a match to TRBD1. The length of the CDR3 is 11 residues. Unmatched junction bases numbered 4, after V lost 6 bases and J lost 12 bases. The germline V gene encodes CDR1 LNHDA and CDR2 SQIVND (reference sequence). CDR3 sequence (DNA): TGTGCCAGTAGCAGGGACAGGGGAACTTTCTTT. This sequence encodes CASSRDRGTFF.

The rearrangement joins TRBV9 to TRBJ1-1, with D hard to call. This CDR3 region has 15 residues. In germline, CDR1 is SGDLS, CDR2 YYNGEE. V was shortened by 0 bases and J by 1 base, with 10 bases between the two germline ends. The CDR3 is CASSVGALPNTEAFF. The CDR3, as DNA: TGTGCCAGCAGCGTAGGGGCATTACCGAACACTGAAGCTTTCTTT. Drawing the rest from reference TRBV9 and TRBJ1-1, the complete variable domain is DSGVTQTPKHLITATGQRVTLRCSPRSGDLSVYWYQQSLDQGLQFLIQYYNGEERAKGNILERFSAQQFPDLHSELNLSSLELGDSALYFCASSVGALPNTEAFFGQGTRLTVV.

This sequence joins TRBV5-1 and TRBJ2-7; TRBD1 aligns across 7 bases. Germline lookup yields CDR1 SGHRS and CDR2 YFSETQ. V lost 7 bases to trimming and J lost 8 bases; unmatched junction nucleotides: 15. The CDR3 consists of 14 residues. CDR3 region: CASGDREREPKQYF. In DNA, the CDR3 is TGCGCCAGCGGAGACAGGGAACGGGAACCGAAGCAGTACTTC. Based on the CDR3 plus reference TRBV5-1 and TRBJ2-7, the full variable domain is KAGVTQTPRYLIKTRGQQVTLSCSPISGHRSVSWYQQTPGQGLQFLFEYFSETQRNKGNFPGRFSGRQFSNSRSEMNVSTLELGDSALYLCASGDREREPKQYFGPGTRLTVT.

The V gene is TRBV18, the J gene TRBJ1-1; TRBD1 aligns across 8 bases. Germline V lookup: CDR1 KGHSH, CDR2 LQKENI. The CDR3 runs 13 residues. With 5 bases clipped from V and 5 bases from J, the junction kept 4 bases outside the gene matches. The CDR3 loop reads CASSTDRGTEAFF. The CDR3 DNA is TGTGCCAGCTCAACAGACAGGGGTACTGAAGCTTTCTTT.

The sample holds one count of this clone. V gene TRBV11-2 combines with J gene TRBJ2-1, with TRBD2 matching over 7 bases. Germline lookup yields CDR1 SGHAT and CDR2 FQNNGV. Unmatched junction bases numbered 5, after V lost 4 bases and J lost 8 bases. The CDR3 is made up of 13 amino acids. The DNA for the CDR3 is TGTGCCAGCAGCTACACTAGCGTTCATGAGCAGTTCTTC. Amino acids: CASSYTSVHEQFF. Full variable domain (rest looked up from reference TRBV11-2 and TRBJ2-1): EAGVAQSPRYKIIEKRQSVAFWCNPISGHATLYWYQQILGQGPKLLIQFQNNGVVDDSQLPKDRFSAERLKGVDSTLKIQPAKLEDSAVYLCASSYTSVHEQFFGPGTRLTVL.

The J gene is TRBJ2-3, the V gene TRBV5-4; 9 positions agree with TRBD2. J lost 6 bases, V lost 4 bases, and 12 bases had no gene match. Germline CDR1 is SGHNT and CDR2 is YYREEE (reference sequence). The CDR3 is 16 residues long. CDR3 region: CASSPSLRGGPDTQYF. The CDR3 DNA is TGTGCCAGCAGCCCTTCACTGCGGGGGGGCCCGGATACGCAGTATTTT.

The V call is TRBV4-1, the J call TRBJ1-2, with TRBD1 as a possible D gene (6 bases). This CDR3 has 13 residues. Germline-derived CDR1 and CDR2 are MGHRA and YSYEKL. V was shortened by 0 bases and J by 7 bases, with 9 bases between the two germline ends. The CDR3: CASSQDGGLGYTF. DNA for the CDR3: TGCGCCAGCAGCCAAGACGGGGGGCTTGGCTACACCTTC.

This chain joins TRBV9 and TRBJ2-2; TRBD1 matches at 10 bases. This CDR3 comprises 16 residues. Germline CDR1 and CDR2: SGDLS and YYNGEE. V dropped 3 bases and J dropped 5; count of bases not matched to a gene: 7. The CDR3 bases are TGTGCCAGCAGCGCGCCCTGGACAGGGGGGACCGGGGAGCTGTTTTTT. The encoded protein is CASSAPWTGGTGELFF.

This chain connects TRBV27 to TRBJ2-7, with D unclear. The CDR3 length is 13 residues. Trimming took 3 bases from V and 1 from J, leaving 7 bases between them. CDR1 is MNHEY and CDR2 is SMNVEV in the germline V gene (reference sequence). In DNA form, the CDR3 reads TGTGCCAGCAGTTTCCAGGCTTCCTACGAGCAGTACTTC. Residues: CASSFQASYEQYF.

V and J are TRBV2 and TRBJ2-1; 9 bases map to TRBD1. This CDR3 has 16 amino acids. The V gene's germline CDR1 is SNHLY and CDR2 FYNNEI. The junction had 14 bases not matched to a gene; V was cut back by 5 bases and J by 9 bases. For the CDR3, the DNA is TGTGCCAGCAGTTACACAGGGGGCGCCGGGTCTGGTGAGCAGTTCTTC. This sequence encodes CASSYTGGAGSGEQFF.

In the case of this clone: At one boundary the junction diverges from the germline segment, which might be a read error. This CDR3 is CAWSTTTGTGRF. CDR3 sequence (DNA): TGTGCCTGGAGTACCACTACTGGGACAGGGAGGTTC. The chain carries TRBV30 and TRBJ2-7; TRBD1 agrees at 9 bases. The CDR3 is made up of 12 amino acids. Germline lookup yields CDR1 GTSNPN and CDR2 SVGIG (reference sequence). Based on the CDR3 plus reference TRBV30 and TRBJ2-7, the full variable domain is SQTIHQWPATLVQPVGSPLSLECTVEGTSNPNLYWYRQAAGRGLQLLFYSVGIGQISSEVPQNLSASRPQDRQFILSSKKLLLSDSGFYLCAWSTTTGTGRFGPGTRLTVT.

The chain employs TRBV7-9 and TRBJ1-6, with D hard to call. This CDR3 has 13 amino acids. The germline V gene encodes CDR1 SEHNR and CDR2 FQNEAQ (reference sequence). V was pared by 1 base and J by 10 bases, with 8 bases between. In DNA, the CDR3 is TGTGCCAGCAGCTTAGACAGTCAATCACCCCTCCACTTT. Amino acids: CASSLDSQSPLHF.

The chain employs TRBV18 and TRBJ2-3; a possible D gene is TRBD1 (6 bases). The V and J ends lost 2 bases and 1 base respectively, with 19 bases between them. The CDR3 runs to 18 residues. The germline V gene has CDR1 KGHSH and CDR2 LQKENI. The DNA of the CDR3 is TGTGCCAGCTCACCATTTTCTATACAGGGTCGGGGCACAGATACGCAGTATTTT. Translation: CASSPFSIQGRGTDTQYF. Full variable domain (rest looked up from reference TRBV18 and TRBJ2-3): NAGVMQNPRHLVRRRGQEARLRCSPMKGHSHVYWYRQLPEEGLKFMVYLQKENIIDESGMPKERFSAEFPKEGPSILRIQQVVRGDSAAYFCASSPFSIQGRGTDTQYFGPGTRLTVL.

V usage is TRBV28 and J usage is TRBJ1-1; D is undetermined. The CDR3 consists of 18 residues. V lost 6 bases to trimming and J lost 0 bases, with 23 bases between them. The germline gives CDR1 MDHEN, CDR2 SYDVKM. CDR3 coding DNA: TGTGCCAGCAGCCGAACACGGGCCCGAGGGCGGGTGAACACTGAAGCTTTCTTT. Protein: CASSRTRARGRVNTEAFF.

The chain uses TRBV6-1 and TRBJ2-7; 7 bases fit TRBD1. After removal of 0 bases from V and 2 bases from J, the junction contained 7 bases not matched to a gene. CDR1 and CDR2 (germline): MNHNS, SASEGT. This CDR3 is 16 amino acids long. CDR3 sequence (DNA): TGTGCCAGCAGTGAAGCTGTTTATGGGACAGCCTACGAGCAGTACTTC. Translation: CASSEAVYGTAYEQYF.

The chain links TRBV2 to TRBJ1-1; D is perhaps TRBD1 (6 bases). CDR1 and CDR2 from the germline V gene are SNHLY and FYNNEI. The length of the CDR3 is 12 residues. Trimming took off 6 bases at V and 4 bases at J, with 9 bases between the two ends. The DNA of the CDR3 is TGTGCCAGCAGACAGGGTCCCACTGAAGCTTTCTTT. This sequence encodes CASRQGPTEAFF. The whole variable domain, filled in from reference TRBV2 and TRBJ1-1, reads EPEVTQTPSHQVTQMGQEVILRCVPISNHLYFYWYRQILGQKVEFLVSFYNNEISEKSEIFDDQFSVERPDGSNFTLKIRSTKLEDSAMYFCASRQGPTEAFFGQGTRLTVV.

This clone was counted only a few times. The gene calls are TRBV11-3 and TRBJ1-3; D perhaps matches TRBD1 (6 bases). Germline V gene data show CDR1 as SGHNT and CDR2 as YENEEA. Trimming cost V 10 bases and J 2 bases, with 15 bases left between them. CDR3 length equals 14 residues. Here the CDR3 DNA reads TGTGCCACAAGACTACAGGGAACTGGAAACACCATATATTTT. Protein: CATRLQGTGNTIYF.

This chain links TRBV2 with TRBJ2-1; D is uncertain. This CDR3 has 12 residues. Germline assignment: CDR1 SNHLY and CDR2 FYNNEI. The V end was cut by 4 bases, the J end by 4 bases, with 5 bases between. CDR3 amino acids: CASSGHYNEQFF. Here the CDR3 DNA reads TGTGCCAGCAGTGGACATTACAATGAGCAGTTCTTC.

The CDR3: CASSYSLTADTQYF. The CDR3 coding sequence is TGTGCCAGCAGTTACTCTCTCACCGCGGATACGCAGTATTTT. The chain carries TRBV6-5 and TRBJ2-3; D unclear. In germline, CDR1 is MNHEY, CDR2 SVGAGI. Trimming took 0 bases from V and 6 from J, leaving 10 bases between them. The CDR3 consists of 14 residues.

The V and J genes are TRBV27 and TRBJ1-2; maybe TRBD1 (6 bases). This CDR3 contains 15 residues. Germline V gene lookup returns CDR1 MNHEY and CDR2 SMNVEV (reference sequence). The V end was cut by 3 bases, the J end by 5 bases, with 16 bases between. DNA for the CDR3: TGTGCCAGCAGTTTCTCCTCTACAGGGCGTTATGGCTACACCTTC. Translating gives CASSFSSTGRYGYTF.

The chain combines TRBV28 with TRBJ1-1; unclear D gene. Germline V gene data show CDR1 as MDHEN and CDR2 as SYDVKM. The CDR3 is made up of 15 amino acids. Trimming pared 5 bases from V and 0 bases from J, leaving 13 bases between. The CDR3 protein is CASSRFTQLNTEAFF. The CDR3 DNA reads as TGTGCCAGCAGTCGGTTCACACAGTTGAACACTGAAGCTTTCTTT.

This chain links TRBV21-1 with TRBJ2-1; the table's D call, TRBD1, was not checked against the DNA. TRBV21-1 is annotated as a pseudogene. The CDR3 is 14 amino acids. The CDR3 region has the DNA TGTGCCAGCAGCAAAGCGCGGGCAGGGGGTGAGCAGTTCTTC. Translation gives CASSKARAGGEQFF.